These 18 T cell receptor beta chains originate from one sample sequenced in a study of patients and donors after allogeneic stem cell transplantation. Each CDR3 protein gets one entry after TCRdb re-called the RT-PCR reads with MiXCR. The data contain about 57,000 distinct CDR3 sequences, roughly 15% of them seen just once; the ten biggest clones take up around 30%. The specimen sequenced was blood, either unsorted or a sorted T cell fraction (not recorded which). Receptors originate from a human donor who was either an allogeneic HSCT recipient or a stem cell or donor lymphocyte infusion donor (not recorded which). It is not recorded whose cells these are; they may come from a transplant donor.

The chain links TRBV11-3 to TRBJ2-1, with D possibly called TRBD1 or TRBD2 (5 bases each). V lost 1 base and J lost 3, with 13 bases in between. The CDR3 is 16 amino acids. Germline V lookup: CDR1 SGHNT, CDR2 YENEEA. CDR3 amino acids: CASSLVESGHYNEQFF. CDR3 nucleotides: TGTGCCAGCAGCTTAGTAGAGAGCGGACACTACAATGAGCAGTTCTTC. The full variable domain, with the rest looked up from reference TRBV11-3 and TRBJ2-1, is EAGVVQSPRYKIIEKKQPVAFWCNPISGHNTLYWYLQNLGQGPELLIRYENEEAVDDSQLPKDRFSAERLKGVDSTLKIQPAELGDSAVYLCASSLVESGHYNEQFFGPGTRLTVL.

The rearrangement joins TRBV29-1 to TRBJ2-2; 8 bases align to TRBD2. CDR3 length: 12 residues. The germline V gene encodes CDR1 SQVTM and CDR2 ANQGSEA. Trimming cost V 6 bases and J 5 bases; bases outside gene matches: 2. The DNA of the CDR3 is TGCAGCGTCCCTAGCGGGACCGGGGAGCTGTTTTTT. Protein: CSVPSGTGELFF.

The CDR3 spells CASSSNRDGIEKLFF. Here the CDR3 DNA reads TGTGCCAGCAGCTCAAACCGGGACGGTATTGAAAAACTGTTTTTT. The rearrangement uses TRBV11-2 and TRBJ1-4, with D perhaps matching TRBD1 (5 bases). This CDR3 is built from 15 residues. CDR1 is SGHAT, CDR2 FQNNGV, per germline. V shed 4 bases and J shed 7 bases, with 16 bases lying between them.

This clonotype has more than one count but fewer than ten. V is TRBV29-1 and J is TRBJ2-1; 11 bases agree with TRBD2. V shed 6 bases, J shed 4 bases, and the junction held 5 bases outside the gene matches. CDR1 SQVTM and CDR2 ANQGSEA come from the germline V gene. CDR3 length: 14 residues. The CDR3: CSVVTSGGYNEQFF. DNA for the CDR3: TGCAGCGTAGTAACTAGCGGGGGATACAATGAGCAGTTCTTC.

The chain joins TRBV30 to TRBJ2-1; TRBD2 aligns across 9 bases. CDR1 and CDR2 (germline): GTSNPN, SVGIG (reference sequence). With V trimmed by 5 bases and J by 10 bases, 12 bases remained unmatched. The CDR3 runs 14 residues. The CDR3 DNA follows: TGTGCCTGGGCGCAGACTAGCGGTGGTCTCGAGCAGTTCTTC. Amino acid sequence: CAWAQTSGGLEQFF.

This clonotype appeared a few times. The chain's CDR3 is CASSFGLAGGFEQFF. As DNA, the CDR3 is TGTGCCAGCAGCTTCGGACTAGCGGGAGGTTTTGAGCAGTTCTTC. This chain uses TRBV7-2 with TRBJ2-1; 14 bases match TRBD2. CDR1 is SGHTA and CDR2 is FQGNSA in the germline V gene. The junction had 4 bases not matched to a gene; V was cut back by 3 bases and J by 9 bases. This CDR3 region has 15 residues.

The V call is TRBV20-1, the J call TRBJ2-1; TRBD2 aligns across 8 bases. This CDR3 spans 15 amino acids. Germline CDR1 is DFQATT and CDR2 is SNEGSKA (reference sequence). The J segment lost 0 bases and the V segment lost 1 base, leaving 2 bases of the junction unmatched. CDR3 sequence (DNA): TGCAGTGCTAGAGTAGCGGGGAGCTCCTACAATGAGCAGTTCTTC. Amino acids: CSARVAGSSYNEQFF.

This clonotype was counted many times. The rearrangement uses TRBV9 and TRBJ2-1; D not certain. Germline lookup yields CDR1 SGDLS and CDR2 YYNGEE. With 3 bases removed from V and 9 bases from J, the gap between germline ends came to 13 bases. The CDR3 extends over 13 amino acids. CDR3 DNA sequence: TGTGCCAGCAGCGACCACATAGCATTTGAGCAGTTCTTC. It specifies CASSDHIAFEQFF.

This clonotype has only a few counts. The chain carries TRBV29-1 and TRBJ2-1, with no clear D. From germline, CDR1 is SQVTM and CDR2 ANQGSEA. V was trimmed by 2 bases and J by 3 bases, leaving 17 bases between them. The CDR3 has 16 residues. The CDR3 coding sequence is TGCAGCGTTGAACCCTCCCGGGTCCTCATCTACAATGAGCAGTTCTTC. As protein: CSVEPSRVLIYNEQFF.

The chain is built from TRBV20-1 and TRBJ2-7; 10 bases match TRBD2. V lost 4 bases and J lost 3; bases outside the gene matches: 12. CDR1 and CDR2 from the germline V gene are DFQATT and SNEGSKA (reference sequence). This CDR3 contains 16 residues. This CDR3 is CSATPLTSGKVYEQYF. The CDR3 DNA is TGCAGTGCTACTCCACTAACTAGCGGGAAGGTCTACGAGCAGTACTTC.

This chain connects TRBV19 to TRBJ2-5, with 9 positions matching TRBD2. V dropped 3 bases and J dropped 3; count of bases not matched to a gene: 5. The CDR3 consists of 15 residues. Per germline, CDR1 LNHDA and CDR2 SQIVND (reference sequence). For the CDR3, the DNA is TGTGCCAGTAGTATCGCGGGACTAGCAGAAGAGACCCAGTACTTC. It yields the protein CASSIAGLAEETQYF.

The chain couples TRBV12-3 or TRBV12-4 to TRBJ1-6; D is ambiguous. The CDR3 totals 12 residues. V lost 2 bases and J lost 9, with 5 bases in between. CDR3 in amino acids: CASSLLVSPLHF. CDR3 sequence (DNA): TGTGCCAGCAGTTTATTGGTTTCACCCCTCCACTTT.

CDR3 protein: CASSQAATGVDEQFF. The CDR3 DNA reads TGTGCCAGCAGCCAAGCGGCGACAGGGGTGGATGAGCAGTTCTTC. The chain uses TRBV3-1 and TRBJ2-1, with TRBD1 identical over 8 bases. V was pared by 1 base and J by 8 bases, with 7 bases of the junction left unmatched. This CDR3 is built from 15 residues. Looked up from germline, CDR1 is LGHDT and CDR2 is YNNKEL (reference sequence).

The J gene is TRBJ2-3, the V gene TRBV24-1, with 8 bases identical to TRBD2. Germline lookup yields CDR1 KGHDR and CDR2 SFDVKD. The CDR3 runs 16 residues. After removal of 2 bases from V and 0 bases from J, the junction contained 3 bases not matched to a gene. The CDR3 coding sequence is TGTGCCACCAGTGATTCGCCTAGCGGGAGCACAGATACGCAGTATTTT. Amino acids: CATSDSPSGSTDTQYF.

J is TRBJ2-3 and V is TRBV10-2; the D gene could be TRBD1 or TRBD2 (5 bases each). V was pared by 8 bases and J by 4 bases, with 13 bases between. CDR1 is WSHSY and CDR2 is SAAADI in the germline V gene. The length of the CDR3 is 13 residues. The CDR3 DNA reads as TGCGCCAGCTCCGGGACCCGGCCAGATACGCAGTATTTT. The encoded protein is CASSGTRPDTQYF.

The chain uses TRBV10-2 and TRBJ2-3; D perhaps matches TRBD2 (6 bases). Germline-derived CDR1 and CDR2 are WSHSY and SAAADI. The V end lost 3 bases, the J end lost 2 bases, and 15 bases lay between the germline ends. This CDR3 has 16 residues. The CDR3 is CASSEKGLSFTDTQYF. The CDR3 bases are TGCGCCAGCAGTGAAAAGGGACTGTCGTTCACAGATACGCAGTATTTT.

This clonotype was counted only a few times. The CDR3 reads CASSKPGSEAFF. Written as DNA, the CDR3 is TGTGCCAGCAGCAAACCGGGGAGTGAAGCTTTCTTT. V gene TRBV7-9 combines with J gene TRBJ1-1; D is unresolved. The germline CDR1 and CDR2 sequences are SEHNR and FQNEAQ (reference sequence). The V end lost 5 bases, the J end lost 7 bases, and 11 bases lay between the germline ends. The CDR3 covers 12 residues.

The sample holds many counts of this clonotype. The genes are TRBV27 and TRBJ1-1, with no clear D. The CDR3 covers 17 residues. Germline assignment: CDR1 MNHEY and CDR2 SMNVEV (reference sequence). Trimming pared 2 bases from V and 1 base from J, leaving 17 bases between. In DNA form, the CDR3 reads TGTGCCAGCAGTTTAGTTTGGGAGGGCGTGGGGAACACTGAAGCTTTCTTT. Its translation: CASSLVWEGVGNTEAFF.